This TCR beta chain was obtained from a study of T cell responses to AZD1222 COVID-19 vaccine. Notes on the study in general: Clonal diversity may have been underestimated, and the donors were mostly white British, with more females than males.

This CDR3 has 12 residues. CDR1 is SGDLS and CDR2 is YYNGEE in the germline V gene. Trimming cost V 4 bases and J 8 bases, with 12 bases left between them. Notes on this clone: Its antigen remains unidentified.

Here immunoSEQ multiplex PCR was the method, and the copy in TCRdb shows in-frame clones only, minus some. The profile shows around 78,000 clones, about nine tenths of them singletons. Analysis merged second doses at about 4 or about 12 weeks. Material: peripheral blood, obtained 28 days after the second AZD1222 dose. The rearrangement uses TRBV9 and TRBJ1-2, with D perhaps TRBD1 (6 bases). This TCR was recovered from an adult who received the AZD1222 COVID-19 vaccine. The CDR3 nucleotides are TGTGCCAGCAGCCGGGGGGCGGAAGGCTACACCTTC. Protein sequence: CASSRGAEGYTF.